The entry below describes one TCR beta chain. The clone's antigen remains unknown. No much larger clonotype is one base removed from it; base qualities were not supplied. The cysteine opens and the phenylalanine closes a CDR3 of 13 amino acids. The only DNA kept is the CDR3, 39 bases in frame from the first base. As encoded in the germline V gene (reference sequence), CDR1 is SEHNR while CDR2 is FQNEAQ. Relative to germline, V is 5 bases shorter and J is 3 bases shorter, with 9 bases between their ends. This entry comes from a study of T-cell memory formation after mild COVID-19 (dated by TCRdb to the early 2020s). Turning to the overall study: Most TCR sequence clusters were specific to one of the two donors. Longitudinal TCRalpha and TCRbeta repertoire sequencing tracked T-cell clones expanding and contracting after mild COVID-19 in two donors. Two young, previously healthy adult volunteers, one female and one male, were included in the cohort. Broader findings and caveats from the paper: Balanced CD4/CD8 phenotypes were observed for clones contracting from day 15 to 85, whereas a bias towards CD4+ was observed for a second wave of clones expanding from day 15 to 37. SARS-CoV-2 specificity was not confirmed for the second-wave clones peaking on day 37. The detection of some responding clones in pre-infection memory suggests that pre-existing cross-reactive memory T cells joined the SARS-CoV-2 response. Contracting CD4+ clones were located mainly in the CM and EM memory subsets, whereas CD8+ clones were found to be enriched in EMRA. Only two mild cases were covered by the study, and larger cohorts that include severe cases with pre-infection samples were considered necessary.

TCRdb lists the instrument as Illumina NovaSeq 6000. TCRalpha and TCRbeta cDNA libraries were built by 5'RACE with constant-segment primers, adding sample barcodes and unique molecular identifiers. RNA was extracted from every sample with Trizol reagent. The libraries were amplified in two PCR steps, and the second step added a second sample barcode and Illumina TruSeq adapters. The libraries were sequenced on an Illumina NovaSeq using 2 x 150 bp paired-end reads. From the authors' description of their analysis: With migec v1.2.7, reads were demultiplexed and then collapsed into UMI-guided consensus sequences. With mixcr v2.1.11, UMI consensuses were aligned to TRA and TRB V and J templates and assembled into clonotypes. A clonotype was counted as expanded or contracted only when both edgeR and NoisET called the clonotype significant, with the noise models trained on biological replicates. edgeR calls used a false discovery rate-adjusted p below 0.01 and a log2 fold-change threshold of 1. PCA with hierarchical clustering of max-normalized trajectories of the 1000 most abundant clonotypes was used as exploratory dynamics analysis. Separately sequenced CD4+ and CD8+ repertoires were used to assign the CD4 or CD8 phenotype of responding clones. Using fastp trimming at Q25 and MiXCR clonotype assembly, TCRdb reanalyzed the public sequencing data and kept in-frame beta chains. Rows are unified per CDR3 protein, each entry keeping the most common DNA and genes. TCRdb, rather than the study authors, made the V and J calls. The sample yields tens of thousands of distinct CDR3 sequences; 7.3% were counted once. The ten largest clones add up to approximately 1.3% of the sample.

Ficoll-Paque density gradient centrifugation was used to isolate PBMCs. This chain is built from TRBV7-9 and TRBJ2-3; the D segment could be TRBD1, given 6 matching bases. The sample comprised PBMCs or a T cell subset sorted from them (not recorded which). The TCR was taken from a man between 18 and 35 years old who had mild COVID-19 (a few samples of this study predate the infection). The sample titles of this study are shuffled in the database, so cell type and time point are left out; the donor was told from shared clones. The CDR3 reads CASSADSTDTQYF. DNA sequence: TGTGCCAGCAGCGCGGACAGTACAGATACGCAGTATTTT. The full variable domain, with segments outside the CDR3 supplied by the reference TRBV7-9 and TRBJ2-3 proteins, appears as DTGVSQNPRHKITKRGQNVTFRCDPISEHNRLYWYRQTLGQGPEFLTYFQNEAQLEKSRLLSDRFSAERPKGSFSTLEIQRTEQGDSAMYLCASSADSTDTQYFGPGTRLTVL.